A few counts support the clone carrying this TCR beta chain. The sample comes from a study of T cells in Graves' hyperthyroidism and ophthalmopathy. Study in general: Peripheral blood collection took place at initial diagnosis, before any treatment.

RNA transcripts were the template for amplifying TCR beta CDR3 regions. First-round RT-PCR of the TCR CDR3 relied on the HTBI primer set. TCRdb re-derived calls from the multiplex PCR reads in MiXCR, one entry per CDR3 protein. The data contain over 700,000 distinct CDR3 sequences, 38% of them singletons. Germline V gene data show CDR1 as MDHEN and CDR2 as SYDVKM. Trimming removed 4 bases at V and 5 bases at J, with 15 bases between. CDR3 size: 15 residues. PBMCs stemmed from 10 ml fresh peripheral blood. Sequenced input: blood. The TCR sequence derives from a man younger than 35 with Graves' hyperthyroidism. This chain connects TRBV28 to TRBJ1-5; D is ambiguous. CDR3 DNA: TGTGCCAGCAGTTCCGCCCCGGCCTTTGATCAGCCCCAGCATTTT. Translation gives CASSSAPAFDQPQHF.